This T cell receptor beta chain was captured in a study of blood T cell repertoires in COVID-19. Across the whole study: The United States, Italy and Spain were the sources of the acute and convalescent COVID-19 samples.

The CDR3 totals 17 residues. The germline V gene has CDR1 LNHDA and CDR2 SQIVND (reference sequence). The J segment lost 0 bases and the V segment lost 6 bases, leaving 8 bases of the junction unmatched. Profiling relied on immunoSEQ multiplex PCR, and the TCRdb table lists in-frame clones only, not all of them. In the table there are fewer than 500,000 clones, 85% to 90% of which are singletons. This chain connects TRBV19 to TRBJ1-5, with 10 nucleotides matching TRBD1. The TCR originated in a man in his thirties or forties who had recovered from COVID-19. Sequencing was performed on PBMCs or T cells enriched from blood (not recorded which). CDR3 bases: TGTGCCAGTAGCCCCGACAGGGGGCCGGATAGCAATCAGCCCCAGCATTTT. It yields the protein CASSPDRGPDSNQPQHF.